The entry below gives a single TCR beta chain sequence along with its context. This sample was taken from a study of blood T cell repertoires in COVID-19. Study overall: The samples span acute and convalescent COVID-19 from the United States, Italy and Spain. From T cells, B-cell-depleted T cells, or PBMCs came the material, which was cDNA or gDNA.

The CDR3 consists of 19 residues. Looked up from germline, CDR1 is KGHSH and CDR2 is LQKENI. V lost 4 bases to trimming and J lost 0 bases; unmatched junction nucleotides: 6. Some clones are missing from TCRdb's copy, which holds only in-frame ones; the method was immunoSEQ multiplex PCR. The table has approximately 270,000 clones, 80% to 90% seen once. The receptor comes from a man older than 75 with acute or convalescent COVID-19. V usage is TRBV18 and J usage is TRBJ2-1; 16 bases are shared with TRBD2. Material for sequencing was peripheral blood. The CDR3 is CASSQGTSGRASSYNEQFF. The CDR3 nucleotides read TGTGCCAGCTCACAAGGGACTAGCGGGAGGGCGAGCTCCTACAATGAGCAGTTCTTC.